These 5 T cell receptor beta chains share one sample of origin, sequenced in a study of cytomegalovirus exposure and HLA in healthy donors (dated by TCRdb to the late 2010s). Libraries were made using the immunoSEQ multiplex PCR assay. TCRdb holds this immuneACCESS table with in-frame rearrangements only. Some clones are missing; in checked studies, unresolved V genes explain under half, and the rest has no known cause. The sample data list under 150,000 clones, and 88% of these were observed just once. The top ten constitute approximately 8.5% of the sample. Material for sequencing was PBMCs. The receptors come from a woman under 30 in good health and CMV-seropositive.

The chain combines TRBV11-2 with TRBJ1-4, with a weak D call TRBD1 (5 bases). The CDR3 extends over 15 amino acids. Germline assignment: CDR1 SGHAT and CDR2 FQNNGV. Trimming took 5 bases from V and 4 from J, leaving 14 bases between them. CDR3 in DNA: TGTGCCAGCAGCCTGCCGACAGCCTTTAATGAAAAACTGTTTTTT. The encoded protein is CASSLPTAFNEKLFF.

The V gene is TRBV9, the J gene TRBJ2-5; TRBD2 aligns across 7 bases. Germline lookup yields CDR1 SGDLS and CDR2 YYNGEE. V lost 3 bases and J lost 5; bases outside the gene matches: 10. The CDR3 is 15 amino acids. The CDR3 reads CASSGGSGWAETQYF. The CDR3 coding sequence is TGTGCCAGCAGCGGGGGTAGCGGGTGGGCTGAGACCCAGTACTTC.

The chain joins TRBV28 to TRBJ2-3; 9 bases agree with TRBD2. The V and J ends lost 7 bases and 0 bases, in that order; junction bases with no gene match: 8. This CDR3 has 16 residues. Germline V gene lookup returns CDR1 MDHEN and CDR2 SYDVKM. The CDR3 protein is CASNTGGGASTDTQYF. The CDR3 nucleotides read TGTGCCAGCAACACCGGCGGGGGGGCTAGCACAGATACGCAGTATTTT.

This chain links TRBV2 with TRBJ2-7; 8 bases are a match to TRBD1. With V trimmed by 3 bases and J by 2 bases, 3 bases remained unmatched. Germline values: CDR1 SNHLY, CDR2 FYNNEI. The CDR3 has 14 residues. CDR3 amino acids: CASSDGQGPYEQYF. Here the CDR3 DNA reads TGTGCCAGCAGTGACGGACAGGGACCCTACGAGCAGTACTTC.

This clone appeared a few times. The V gene is TRBV30, the J gene TRBJ1-2; D ambiguous. V lost 5 bases to trimming and J lost 3 bases, with 13 bases between them. The CDR3 is 13 residues long. The germline V gene encodes CDR1 GTSNPN and CDR2 SVGIG (reference sequence). The CDR3 nucleotides are TGTGCCTGGTCGATGAACAAGTACTATGGCTACACCTTC. It codes for CAWSMNKYYGYTF.